The table lists the clone carrying this TCR beta chain with many counts. Germline loops: CDR1 LNHNV, CDR2 YYDKDF (reference sequence). There are 16 residues in the CDR3. V lost 0 bases, J lost 2 bases, and 13 bases lay in between. TCRdb redid the calling of the RT-PCR reads with MiXCR, one entry per CDR3 protein. The sample carries about 680,000 distinct CDR3 sequences, 14% recorded once. The sample taken for sequencing was memory CD4+ T cells from blood. This clonotype was obtained from a female donor in good health, serving as a healthy control. The V gene is TRBV15, the J gene TRBJ1-2, with unresolved D. This CDR3 is CATSRDIRHSNYGYTF. The CDR3 bases are TGTGCCACCAGCAGAGATATAAGGCACAGCAACTATGGCTACACCTTC.